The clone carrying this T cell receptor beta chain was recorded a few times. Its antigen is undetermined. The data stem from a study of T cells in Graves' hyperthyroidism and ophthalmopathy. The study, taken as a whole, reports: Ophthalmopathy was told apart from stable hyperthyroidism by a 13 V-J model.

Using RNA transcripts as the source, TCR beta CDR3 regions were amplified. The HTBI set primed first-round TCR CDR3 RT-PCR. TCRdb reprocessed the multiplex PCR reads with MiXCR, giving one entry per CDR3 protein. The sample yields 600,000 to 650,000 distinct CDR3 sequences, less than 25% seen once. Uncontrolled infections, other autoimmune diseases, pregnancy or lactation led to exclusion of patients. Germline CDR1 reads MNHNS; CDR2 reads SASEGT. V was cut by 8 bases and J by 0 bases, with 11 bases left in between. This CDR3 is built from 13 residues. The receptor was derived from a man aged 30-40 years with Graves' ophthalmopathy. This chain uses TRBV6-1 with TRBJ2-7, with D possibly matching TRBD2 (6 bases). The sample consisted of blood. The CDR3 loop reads CASGRTTSYEQYF. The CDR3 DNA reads TGTGCCAGCGGGAGGACAACCTCCTACGAGCAGTACTTC.